This TCR beta chain was observed in a study of T cell changes during pregnancy in multiple sclerosis (dated by TCRdb to the late 2010s). About the full investigation: In women with multiple sclerosis, the researchers looked at how the T cell repertoire shifted as pregnancy progressed.

Receptor libraries were prepared by the immunoSEQ multiplex PCR assay. This is the immuneACCESS table as TCRdb keeps it, with only in-frame sequences that have V and J called. A part of the clones is gone; compared with another copy, unresolved V genes explain less than half, and the rest is unexplained. This sample gives fewer than 110,000 clones in total; 75% to 95% of them show up just once. Clones ranked in the top ten supply over 2.5% of the sample. The CDR3 holds 17 amino acids from the cysteine to the phenylalanine. The kept DNA is CDR3 alone, 51 bases in frame from the first base. V is cut back by 4 bases and J by 3 bases, with 10 bases in the junction unmatched. CDR1 MDHEN and CDR2 SYDVKM are derived from the germline V gene. Points on this clone: There is no known antigen for this receptor. The record has no base qualities; no much larger clone is one base away.

The TCR was taken from a female donor with multiple sclerosis, enrolled in a pregnancy study. The rearrangement combines TRBV28 with TRBJ1-5, with TRBD1 matching 9 junction bases. Sequenced here: peripheral blood, sampled in the second trimester of pregnancy. The CDR3 sequence is CASSSDRGGLDNQPQHF. The nucleotide sequence is TGTGCCAGCAGTTCGGACAGGGGAGGATTGGACAATCAGCCCCAGCATTTT.